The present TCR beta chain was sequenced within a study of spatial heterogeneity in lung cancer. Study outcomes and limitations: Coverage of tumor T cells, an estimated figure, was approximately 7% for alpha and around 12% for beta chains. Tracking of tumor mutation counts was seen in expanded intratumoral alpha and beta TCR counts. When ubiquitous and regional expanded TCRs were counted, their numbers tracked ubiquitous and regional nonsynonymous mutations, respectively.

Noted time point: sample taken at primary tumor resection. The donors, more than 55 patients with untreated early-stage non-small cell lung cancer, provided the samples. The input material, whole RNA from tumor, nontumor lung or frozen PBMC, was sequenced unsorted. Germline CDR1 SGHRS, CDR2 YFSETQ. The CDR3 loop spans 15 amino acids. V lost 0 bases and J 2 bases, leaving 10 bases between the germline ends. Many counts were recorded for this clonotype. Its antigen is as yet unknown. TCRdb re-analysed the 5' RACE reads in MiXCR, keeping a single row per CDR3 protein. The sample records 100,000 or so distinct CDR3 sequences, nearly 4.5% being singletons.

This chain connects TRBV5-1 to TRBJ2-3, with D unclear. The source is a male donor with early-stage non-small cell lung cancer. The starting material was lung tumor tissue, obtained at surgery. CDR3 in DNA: TGCGCCAGCAGCTTGGTCTCGGATCCCACAGATACGCAGTATTTT. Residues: CASSLVSDPTDTQYF.